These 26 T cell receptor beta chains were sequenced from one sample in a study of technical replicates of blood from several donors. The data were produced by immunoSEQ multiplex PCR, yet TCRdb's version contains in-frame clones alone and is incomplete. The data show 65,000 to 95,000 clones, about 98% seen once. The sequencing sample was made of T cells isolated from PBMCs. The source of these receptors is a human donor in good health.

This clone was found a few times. As DNA, the CDR3 is TGTGCCAGCAGCATTTCACAGGGGAACACTGAAGCTTTCTTT. This sequence encodes CASSISQGNTEAFF. The chain carries TRBV6-5 and TRBJ1-1; maybe TRBD1 (6 bases). V dropped 6 bases and J dropped 1 base, with 12 bases sitting between them. The CDR3 has 14 residues. Germline V gives CDR1 MNHEY, CDR2 SVGAGI.

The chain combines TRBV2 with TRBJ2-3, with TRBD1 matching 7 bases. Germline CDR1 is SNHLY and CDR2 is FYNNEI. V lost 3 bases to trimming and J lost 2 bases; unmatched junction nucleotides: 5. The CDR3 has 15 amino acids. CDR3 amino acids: CASSETGRITDTQYF. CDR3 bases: TGTGCCAGCAGTGAGACAGGGCGAATCACAGATACGCAGTATTTT.

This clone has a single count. The DNA for the CDR3 is TGTGCCAGCAACCGACAGGGTAGGGATTCACCCCTCCACTTT. Its protein is CASNRQGRDSPLHF. V usage is TRBV6-1 and J usage is TRBJ1-6, with 7 bases identical to TRBD1. The length of the CDR3 is 14 residues. The germline V gene encodes CDR1 MNHNS and CDR2 SASEGT. V shed 7 bases, J shed 8 bases, and the junction held 8 bases outside the gene matches.

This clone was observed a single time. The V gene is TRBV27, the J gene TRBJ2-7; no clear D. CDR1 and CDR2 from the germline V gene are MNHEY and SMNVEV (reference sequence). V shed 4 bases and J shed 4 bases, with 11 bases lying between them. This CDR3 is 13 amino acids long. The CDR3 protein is CASSWSLAYEQYF. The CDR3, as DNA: TGTGCCAGCAGTTGGTCCCTGGCTTACGAGCAGTACTTC.

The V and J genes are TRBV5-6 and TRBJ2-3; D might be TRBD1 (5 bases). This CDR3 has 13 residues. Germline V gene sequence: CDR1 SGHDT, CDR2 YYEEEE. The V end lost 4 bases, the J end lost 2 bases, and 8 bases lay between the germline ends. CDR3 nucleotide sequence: TGTGCCAGCAGCGACAGCGCCACAGATACGCAGTATTTT. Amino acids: CASSDSATDTQYF.

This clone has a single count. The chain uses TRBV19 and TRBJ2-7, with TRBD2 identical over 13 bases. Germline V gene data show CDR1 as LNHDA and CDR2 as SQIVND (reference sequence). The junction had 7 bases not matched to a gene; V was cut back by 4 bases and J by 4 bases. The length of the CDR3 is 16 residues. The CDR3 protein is CASSTGLAGRAYEQYF. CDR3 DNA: TGTGCCAGTAGTACGGGACTAGCGGGGAGGGCGTACGAGCAGTACTTC.

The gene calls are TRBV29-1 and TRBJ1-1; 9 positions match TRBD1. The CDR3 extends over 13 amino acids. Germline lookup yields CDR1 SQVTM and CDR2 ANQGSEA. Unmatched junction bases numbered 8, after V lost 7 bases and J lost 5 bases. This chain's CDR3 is CSGTGGVGTEAFF. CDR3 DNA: TGCAGCGGTACAGGGGGCGTTGGAACTGAAGCTTTCTTT.

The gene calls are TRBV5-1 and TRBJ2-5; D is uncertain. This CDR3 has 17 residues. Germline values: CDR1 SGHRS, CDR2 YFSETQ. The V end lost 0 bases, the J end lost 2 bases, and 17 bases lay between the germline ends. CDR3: CASSLARSAPIQETQYF. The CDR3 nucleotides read TGCGCCAGCAGCTTGGCCAGGTCAGCCCCCATACAAGAGACCCAGTACTTC.

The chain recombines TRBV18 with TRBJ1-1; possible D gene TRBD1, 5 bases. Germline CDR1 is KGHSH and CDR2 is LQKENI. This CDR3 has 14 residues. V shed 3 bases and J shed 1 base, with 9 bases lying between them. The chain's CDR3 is CASSPAGQNTEAFF. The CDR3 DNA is TGTGCCAGCTCACCCGCAGGGCAGAACACTGAAGCTTTCTTT.

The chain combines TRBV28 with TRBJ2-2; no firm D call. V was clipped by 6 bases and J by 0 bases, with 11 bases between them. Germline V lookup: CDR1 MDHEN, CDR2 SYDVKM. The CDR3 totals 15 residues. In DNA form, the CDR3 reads TGTGCCAGCAGCCTGGCTGTATCGAACACCGGGGAGCTGTTTTTT. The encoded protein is CASSLAVSNTGELFF.

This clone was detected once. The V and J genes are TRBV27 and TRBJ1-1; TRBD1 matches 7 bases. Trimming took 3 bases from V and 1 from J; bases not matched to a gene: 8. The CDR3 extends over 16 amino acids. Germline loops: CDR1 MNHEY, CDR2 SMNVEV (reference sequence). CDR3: CASSFQGVGTNTEAFF. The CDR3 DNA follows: TGTGCCAGCAGTTTCCAGGGGGTTGGAACGAACACTGAAGCTTTCTTT.

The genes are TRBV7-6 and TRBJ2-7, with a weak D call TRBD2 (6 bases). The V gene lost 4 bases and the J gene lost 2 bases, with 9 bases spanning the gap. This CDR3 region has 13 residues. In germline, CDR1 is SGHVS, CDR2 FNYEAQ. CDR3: CASSSEGTYEQYF. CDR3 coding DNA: TGTGCCAGCAGCTCGGAGGGCACCTACGAGCAGTACTTC.

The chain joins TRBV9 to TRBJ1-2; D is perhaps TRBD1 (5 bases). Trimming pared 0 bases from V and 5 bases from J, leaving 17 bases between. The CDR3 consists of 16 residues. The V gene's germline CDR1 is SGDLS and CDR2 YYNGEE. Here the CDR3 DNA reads TGTGCCAGCAGCGTAGTAGAGGTTGGGCAGGGTTATGGCTACACCTTC. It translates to CASSVVEVGQGYGYTF.

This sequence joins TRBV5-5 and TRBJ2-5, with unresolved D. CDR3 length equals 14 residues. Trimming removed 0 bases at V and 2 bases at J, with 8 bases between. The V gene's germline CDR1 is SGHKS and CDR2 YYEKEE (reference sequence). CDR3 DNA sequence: TGTGCCAGCAGCTTGGCAGGCTTACAAGAGACCCAGTACTTC. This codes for CASSLAGLQETQYF.

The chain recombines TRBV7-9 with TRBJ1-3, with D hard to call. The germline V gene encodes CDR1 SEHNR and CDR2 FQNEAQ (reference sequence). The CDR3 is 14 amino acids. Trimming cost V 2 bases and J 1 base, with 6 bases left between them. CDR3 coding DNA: TGTGCCAGCAGCTTAATTCGGTCTGGAAACACCATATATTTT. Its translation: CASSLIRSGNTIYF.

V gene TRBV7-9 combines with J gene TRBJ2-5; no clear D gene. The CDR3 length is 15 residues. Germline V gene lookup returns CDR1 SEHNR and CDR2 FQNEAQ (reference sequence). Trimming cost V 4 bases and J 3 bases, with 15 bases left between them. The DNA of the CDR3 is TGTGCCAGCAGCTCCACGGCGGTGGAAGAAGAGACCCAGTACTTC. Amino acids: CASSSTAVEEETQYF.

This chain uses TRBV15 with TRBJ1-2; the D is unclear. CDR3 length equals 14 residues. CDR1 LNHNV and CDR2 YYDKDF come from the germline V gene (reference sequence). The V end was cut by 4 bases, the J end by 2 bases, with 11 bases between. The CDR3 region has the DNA TGTGCCACCAGCATCCCCGGCAGGAACTATGGCTACACCTTC. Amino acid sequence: CATSIPGRNYGYTF.

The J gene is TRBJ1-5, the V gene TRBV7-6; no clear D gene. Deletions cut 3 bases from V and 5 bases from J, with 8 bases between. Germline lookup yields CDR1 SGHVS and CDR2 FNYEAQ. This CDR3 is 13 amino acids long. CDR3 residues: CASSFRWDQPQHF. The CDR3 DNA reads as TGTGCCAGCAGCTTCAGGTGGGATCAGCCCCAGCATTTT.

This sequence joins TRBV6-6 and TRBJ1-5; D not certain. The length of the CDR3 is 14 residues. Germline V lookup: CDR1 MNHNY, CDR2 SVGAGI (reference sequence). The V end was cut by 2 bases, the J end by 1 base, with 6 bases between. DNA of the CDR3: TGTGCCAGCAGTTACGGAGGCAGCAATCAGCCCCAGCATTTT. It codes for CASSYGGSNQPQHF.

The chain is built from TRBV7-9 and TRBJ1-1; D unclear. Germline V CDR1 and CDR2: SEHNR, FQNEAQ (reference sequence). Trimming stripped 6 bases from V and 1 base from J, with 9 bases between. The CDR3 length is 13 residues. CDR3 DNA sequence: TGTGCCAGCAGGTTCCGGGAGAACACTGAAGCTTTCTTT. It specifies CASRFRENTEAFF.

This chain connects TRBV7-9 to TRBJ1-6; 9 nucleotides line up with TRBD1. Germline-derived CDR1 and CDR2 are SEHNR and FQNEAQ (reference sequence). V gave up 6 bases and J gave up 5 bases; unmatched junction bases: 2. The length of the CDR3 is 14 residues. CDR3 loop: CASRRQGDNSPLHF. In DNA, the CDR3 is TGTGCCAGCAGACGACAGGGGGATAATTCACCCCTCCACTTT.

The CDR3 loop is CSANRGQIDTQYF. The CDR3 bases are TGCAGCGCAAACAGGGGGCAAATAGATACGCAGTATTTT. The chain links TRBV29-1 to TRBJ2-3; 9 positions agree with TRBD1. J lost 5 bases, V lost 7 bases, and 7 bases had no gene match. Germline V gene data show CDR1 as SQVTM and CDR2 as ANQGSEA. The CDR3 is 13 residues long.

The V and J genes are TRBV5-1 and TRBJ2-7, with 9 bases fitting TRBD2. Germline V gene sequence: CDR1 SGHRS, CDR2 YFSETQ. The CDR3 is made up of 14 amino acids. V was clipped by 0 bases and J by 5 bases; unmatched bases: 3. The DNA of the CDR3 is TGCGCCAGCAGCTTGGAGCTAGCGGGAAACGAGCAGTACTTC. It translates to CASSLELAGNEQYF.

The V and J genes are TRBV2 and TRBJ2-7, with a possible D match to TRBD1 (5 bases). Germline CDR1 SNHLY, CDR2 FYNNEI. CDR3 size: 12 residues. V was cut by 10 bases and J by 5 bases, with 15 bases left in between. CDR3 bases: TGTGCCACTCAGCAGGACATAAACGAGCAGTACTTC. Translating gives CATQQDINEQYF.

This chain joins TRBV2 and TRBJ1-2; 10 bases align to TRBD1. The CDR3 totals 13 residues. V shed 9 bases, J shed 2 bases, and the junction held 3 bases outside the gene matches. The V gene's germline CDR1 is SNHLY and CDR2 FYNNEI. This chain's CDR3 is CARGQGENYGYTF. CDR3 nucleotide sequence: TGTGCCAGAGGACAGGGGGAAAACTATGGCTACACCTTC.

The CDR3 region has the DNA TGCAGCGTTGACACTAGCGGGAGGAACGAGCAGTACTTC. This gives the protein CSVDTSGRNEQYF. The rearrangement links TRBV29-1 to TRBJ2-7, with 12 bases identical to TRBD2. J was trimmed by 5 bases and V by 3 bases; bases with no gene match: 2. The CDR3 consists of 13 residues. Germline V CDR1 and CDR2: SQVTM, ANQGSEA.